The 27 T cell receptor beta chains reported below all come from one sample, sequenced in a study of Graves' ophthalmopathy and Graves' hyperthyroidism. Researchers took RNA transcripts and amplified TCR beta CDR3 regions from them. The library came from an HTBI-primed first-round RT-PCR and a second-round multiplex PCR. In TCRdb, the multiplex PCR reads were re-called with MiXCR into one record per CDR3 protein. This table holds around 1,000,000 distinct CDR3 sequences, roughly 35% found once. Sequences were obtained from peripheral blood or thyroid tissue (not recorded which). These receptors were collected from an adult man with Graves' hyperthyroidism.

This clonotype was observed a few times. This rearrangement joins TRBV9 to TRBJ2-7; a weak D match, TRBD2 (5 bases). The ends were cut back, 0 bases at V and 4 bases at J, with 23 bases in the middle. The CDR3 loop spans 18 amino acids. Germline V gene lookup returns CDR1 SGDLS and CDR2 YYNGEE. CDR3 region: CASSVAPGGGGREYEQYF. Written as DNA, the CDR3 is TGTGCCAGCAGCGTAGCCCCCGGAGGAGGCGGCCGGGAATACGAGCAGTACTTC.

This clonotype was seen at least ten times. This sequence joins TRBV15 and TRBJ2-7, with unresolved D. The CDR3 loop spans 14 amino acids. V was clipped by 0 bases and J by 3 bases, with 9 bases between them. Germline lookup yields CDR1 LNHNV and CDR2 YYDKDF (reference sequence). The CDR3 DNA reads TGTGCCACCAGCAGAGACCTAGTAGGCTACGAGCAGTACTTC. Its protein product is CATSRDLVGYEQYF.

This clonotype was picked up many times. The chain joins TRBV29-1 to TRBJ2-7, with D tentatively TRBD2 (7 bases). CDR1 is SQVTM, CDR2 ANQGSEA, per germline. Trimming removed 1 base from V and 0 bases from J, with 13 bases in between. The CDR3 sequence is 15 residues long. The CDR3 reads CSVEVGGASSYEQYF. The CDR3 DNA follows: TGCAGCGTTGAAGTGGGGGGGGCTTCCTCCTACGAGCAGTACTTC.

As concerns this clonotype: One end of the junction is discordant with germline, which a read error may explain. The chain joins TRBV10-3 to TRBJ2-1; 7 nucleotides line up with TRBD2. The CDR3 spans 14 residues. The V gene's germline CDR1 is ENHRY and CDR2 SYGVKD. CDR3 nucleotides: TGTGCCAGCAGTAAGCGGGACTTGAACAATGAGCAGTTCTTC. Encoded protein: CASSKRDLNNEQFF.

This clonotype has at least ten counts. CDR3 in amino acids: CASSSPRLGHPPTF. CDR3 bases: TGTGCCAGCAGCTCACCTAGGCTAGGACATCCGCCCACCTTC. The V call is TRBV7-8, the J call TRBJ1-2, with a weak D call TRBD1 (5 bases). Trimming pared 4 bases from V and 13 bases from J, leaving 22 bases between. CDR3 length: 14 residues. The germline V gene has CDR1 SGHVS and CDR2 FQNEAQ.

The rearrangement uses TRBV19 and TRBJ1-4; D is undetermined. Germline V gene lookup returns CDR1 LNHDA and CDR2 SQIVND (reference sequence). This CDR3 spans 14 amino acids. Trimming cost V 5 bases and J 8 bases, with 15 bases left between them. CDR3 in DNA: TGTGCCAGTAGTTCCGGACTGTACATGGAAAAACTGTTTTTT. It is translated as CASSSGLYMEKLFF.

This clonotype was detected many times. This rearrangement joins TRBV7-9 to TRBJ2-2; 13 nucleotides agree with TRBD2. The CDR3 has 18 amino acids. Losses at the gene ends were 6 bases for V and 4 bases for J; bases not matched to a gene: 11. CDR1 and CDR2 (germline): SEHNR, FQNEAQ (reference sequence). CDR3 region: CASSATSGRSFVTGELFF. The CDR3 DNA reads as TGTGCCAGCAGTGCGACTAGCGGGAGGAGCTTTGTCACCGGGGAGCTGTTTTTT.

This clonotype was seen just once. A much larger clone lies a single base off, so this may be a read error. This chain connects TRBV10-3 to TRBJ2-5, with D possibly being TRBD2 (5 bases). Trimming removed 5 bases at V and 7 bases at J, with 14 bases between. The CDR3 contains 13 residues. Germline V lookup: CDR1 ENHRY, CDR2 SYGVKD. In nucleotides, the CDR3 is TGTGCCATCAGTTGGAAAGCGCGGGCGACCCAGTACTTC. Translated: CAISWKARATQYF.

This clonotype has at least ten counts. The chain combines TRBV9 with TRBJ1-1; D remains ambiguous. Germline V gives CDR1 SGDLS, CDR2 YYNGEE. Trimming took 3 bases from V and 5 from J, leaving 11 bases between them. The CDR3 runs 13 residues. The CDR3 spells CASSEGGRTEAFF. In nucleotides, the CDR3 is TGTGCCAGCAGCGAGGGAGGTAGGACTGAAGCTTTCTTT. Drawing the rest from reference TRBV9 and TRBJ1-1, the complete variable domain is DSGVTQTPKHLITATGQRVTLRCSPRSGDLSVYWYQQSLDQGLQFLIQYYNGEERAKGNILERFSAQQFPDLHSELNLSSLELGDSALYFCASSEGGRTEAFFGQGTRLTVV.

The chain carries TRBV29-1 and TRBJ1-5; tentatively, D is TRBD1 (5 bases). Germline CDR1 SQVTM, CDR2 ANQGSEA. V lost 4 bases, J lost 6 bases, and 10 bases lay in between. The CDR3 covers 12 residues. CDR3 in DNA: TGCAGCGTTGGCAGGGTTGGTCAGCCCCAGCATTTT. It codes for CSVGRVGQPQHF.

The rearrangement joins TRBV20-1 to TRBJ2-2, with D uncertain. Germline values: CDR1 DFQATT, CDR2 SNEGSKA (reference sequence). The CDR3 extends over 14 amino acids. V lost 3 bases, J lost 3 bases, and 11 bases lay in between. The CDR3 DNA reads as TGCAGTGCTAGTCGCAGCAGGTACACCGGGGAGCTGTTTTTT. Translated, it gives CSASRSRYTGELFF.

The sample holds many counts of this clonotype. The CDR3 here is CASSLDLGTGTYEQYF. Here the CDR3 DNA reads TGTGCCAGCAGCTTAGATCTTGGGACAGGGACCTACGAGCAGTACTTC. This sequence joins TRBV11-2 and TRBJ2-7, with 9 bases that match TRBD1. After removal of 0 bases from V and 2 bases from J, the junction contained 5 bases not matched to a gene. This CDR3 contains 16 residues. The germline gives CDR1 SGHAT, CDR2 FQNNGV.

This clonotype was detected only a few times. The rearrangement joins TRBV19 to TRBJ1-3, with D unresolved. This CDR3 spans 15 amino acids. Trimming pared 7 bases from V and 0 bases from J, leaving 13 bases between. Germline V lookup: CDR1 LNHDA, CDR2 SQIVND (reference sequence). The CDR3 DNA sequence: TGTGCCAGTACCCAGACTGGAGTCTCTGGAAACACCATATATTTT. It yields the protein CASTQTGVSGNTIYF.

The rearrangement links TRBV20-1 to TRBJ2-5; maybe TRBD1 (5 bases). This CDR3 spans 11 amino acids. Germline CDR1 and CDR2: DFQATT and SNEGSKA (reference sequence). The CDR3 loop reads CSSRVMETQYF. CDR3 coding DNA: TGCAGCTCCAGGGTGATGGAGACCCAGTACTTC.

This clonotype was recorded at least ten times. V usage is TRBV5-1 and J usage is TRBJ1-4; D might be TRBD1 (5 bases). The V gene's germline CDR1 is SGHRS and CDR2 YFSETQ. V gave up 4 bases and J gave up 0 bases, with 7 bases separating them. The CDR3 covers 14 residues. The CDR3 DNA reads as TGCGCCAGCAGCGCAGGGTCAACTAATGAAAAACTGTTTTTT. It specifies CASSAGSTNEKLFF.

This clonotype was counted a few times. A read error may account for a junction end that differs from germline. The V call is TRBV10-2, the J call TRBJ1-2, with D unresolved. Looked up from germline, CDR1 is WSHSY and CDR2 is SAAADI. The CDR3 is made up of 12 amino acids. As DNA, the CDR3 is TGTGCCAGCCAAGATCAGGAGCGAAGCTACACCTTC. As protein: CASQDQERSYTF.

V usage is TRBV10-3 and J usage is TRBJ2-5, with D perhaps TRBD2 (5 bases). The CDR3 covers 16 residues. The germline V gene encodes CDR1 ENHRY and CDR2 SYGVKD. Between the trimmed V and J ends, which lost 4 bases and 1 base, there was a span of 16 bases. CDR3: CAISGRSGNLQETQYF. CDR3 in DNA: TGTGCCATCAGTGGCCGCTCCGGGAATCTCCAAGAGACCCAGTACTTC.

This chain links TRBV30 with TRBJ1-4, with 8 bases lining up with TRBD1. CDR1 is GTSNPN and CDR2 is SVGIG in the germline V gene (reference sequence). V lost 3 bases, J lost 8 bases, and 8 bases stayed unmatched. The CDR3 is 14 residues long. The CDR3 reads CAWRDQGAGEKLFF. The DNA of the CDR3 is TGTGCCTGGAGGGACCAGGGGGCCGGCGAAAAACTGTTTTTT. The entire variable domain, with the rest obtained from reference TRBV30 and TRBJ1-4, is as follows: SQTIHQWPATLVQPVGSPLSLECTVEGTSNPNLYWYRQAAGRGLQLLFYSVGIGQISSEVPQNLSASRPQDRQFILSSKKLLLSDSGFYLCAWRDQGAGEKLFFGSGTQLSVL.

This clonotype was seen at least ten times. This rearrangement joins TRBV6-5 to TRBJ1-1; tentative D call: TRBD1 (5 bases). The CDR3 totals 14 residues. Germline lookup yields CDR1 MNHEY and CDR2 SVGAGI. Deletions cut 4 bases from V and 4 bases from J, with 13 bases between. CDR3 amino acids: CASSWGTRFTEAFF. The CDR3 DNA sequence: TGTGCCAGCAGTTGGGGGACCCGATTCACTGAAGCTTTCTTT.

This sequence joins TRBV12-3 or TRBV12-4 and TRBJ2-7; TRBD1 is a possible D gene (6 bases). V was pared by 6 bases and J by 12 bases, with 21 bases between. CDR3 size: 13 residues. DNA for the CDR3: TGTGCCAGCAGCCAACCACGTGGGACAAAACCGTACTTC. Its protein is CASSQPRGTKPYF.

This clonotype was seen ten or more times. The V and J genes are TRBV20-1 and TRBJ1-6; the D is unclear. The V end was cut by 7 bases, the J end by 5 bases, with 12 bases between. This CDR3 has 13 amino acids. The germline V gene has CDR1 DFQATT and CDR2 SNEGSKA (reference sequence). The CDR3 loop reads CSVSRGDNSPLHF. The CDR3 bases are TGCAGTGTTAGTCGTGGCGATAATTCACCCCTCCACTTT.

The V call is TRBV7-9, the J call TRBJ1-5; D not resolved. V lost 1 base to trimming and J lost 7 bases, with 11 bases between them. Germline CDR1 and CDR2: SEHNR and FQNEAQ (reference sequence). CDR3 length equals 14 residues. The CDR3 protein is CASSLGTNGQPQHF. The CDR3 DNA reads as TGTGCCAGCAGCTTAGGGACTAACGGGCAGCCCCAGCATTTT.

The chain combines TRBV30 with TRBJ1-6; D gene unclear. V was pared by 3 bases and J by 7 bases, with 7 bases between. Germline V lookup: CDR1 GTSNPN, CDR2 SVGIG (reference sequence). The CDR3 loop spans 12 amino acids. CDR3 nucleotide sequence: TGTGCCTGGAGCCCCCCCAATTCACCCCTCCACTTT. Its translation: CAWSPPNSPLHF.

The chain combines TRBV11-2 with TRBJ2-7, with TRBD1 matching over 7 bases. The CDR3 is 18 amino acids. V dropped 1 base and J dropped 0; count of bases not matched to a gene: 12. Germline V gene data show CDR1 as SGHAT and CDR2 as FQNNGV. The CDR3 here is CASSLVAFDRASSYEQYF. The CDR3, as DNA: TGTGCCAGCAGCTTAGTTGCCTTCGACAGGGCATCCTCCTACGAGCAGTACTTC.

The V call is TRBV12-3 or TRBV12-4, the J call TRBJ2-2; possibly TRBD1 for D (5 bases). This CDR3 region has 14 residues. With 8 bases removed from V and 3 bases from J, the gap between germline ends came to 13 bases. In DNA, the CDR3 is TGTGCCAGCGTCGACAGACTCCACACCGGGGAGCTGTTTTTT. It codes for CASVDRLHTGELFF.

This clonotype occurred many times. The rearrangement joins TRBV2 to TRBJ1-3; D remains unclear. Trimming removed 6 bases at V and 2 bases at J, with 11 bases between. Looked up from germline, CDR1 is SNHLY and CDR2 is FYNNEI. This CDR3 comprises 14 residues. CDR3 sequence: CASRRPRAGNTIYF. CDR3 DNA sequence: TGTGCCAGCAGGAGACCCAGAGCTGGAAACACCATATATTTT.

The CDR3 protein is CASSLAQGGETQYF. The CDR3 region has the DNA TGTGCCAGCAGCTTAGCCCAGGGTGGAGAGACCCAGTACTTC. V usage is TRBV7-9 and J usage is TRBJ2-5; possible D gene TRBD1, 5 bases. The CDR3 covers 14 residues. Looked up from germline, CDR1 is SEHNR and CDR2 is FQNEAQ (reference sequence). The V end was cut by 0 bases, the J end by 4 bases, with 9 bases between.